This T cell receptor beta chain appears in the sequencing data of a study of T-cell memory formation after mild COVID-19. The study, taken as a whole, reports: Later expanders leaned toward CD4+, whereas clones contracting from day 15 to 85 were balanced CD4/CD8.

On this clonotype: What it binds is unknown.

Sample barcodes and UMIs were carried by the TCR alpha and TCR beta cDNA libraries that 5'RACE generated with constant-segment primers. TCRdb re-analysed the 5' RACE reads in MiXCR, keeping a single row per CDR3 protein. The sample lists around 310,000 distinct CDR3 sequences; roughly 20% were seen once. V was pared by 3 bases and J by 0 bases, with 6 bases between. The CDR3 is 14 residues long. The source material was PBMCs or a T cell subset sorted from them (not recorded which). The TCR was taken from a man younger than 35 who had mild COVID-19 (a few samples of this study predate the infection). Cell type and time point are not known. The chain joins TRBV12-3 or TRBV12-4 to TRBJ1-5, with D hard to call. CDR3 protein: CASSFLGSNQPQHF. The CDR3 DNA sequence: TGTGCCAGCAGTTTTTTGGGTAGCAATCAGCCCCAGCATTTT.